The 27 T cell receptor beta chains in this list originate from one sample, sequenced in a study of cytomegalovirus exposure and HLA in healthy donors. The PCR contained 60 Vbeta and 13 Jbeta primers. Using immunoSEQ multiplex PCR, the repertoire was profiled, and TCRdb retains in-frame clones only, with some absent. The data contain about 240,000 clones, 70% to 90% of them singletons. The sequencing input was PBMCs. All receptors derive from an older woman in good health and CMV-seropositive.

This chain connects TRBV9 to TRBJ2-7; D gene uncertain. Trimming pared 3 bases from V and 5 bases from J, leaving 15 bases between. The length of the CDR3 is 14 residues. Per the germline V gene, CDR1 is SGDLS and CDR2 is YYNGEE. For the CDR3, the DNA is TGTGCCAGCAGCGAAGGAGCGTTTTCGGACGAGCAGTACTTC. This codes for CASSEGAFSDEQYF.

CDR3 in DNA: TGTGCCAGCAGTTCACTTACAGGGGGAACCGGGGAGCTGTTTTTT. This encodes CASSSLTGGTGELFF. The chain joins TRBV2 to TRBJ2-2; 8 bases align to TRBD1. Germline CDR1 SNHLY, CDR2 FYNNEI. The CDR3 is 15 residues long. V shed 5 bases and J 5 bases; nucleotides not matched to a gene: 7. Complete variable domain (other parts from reference TRBV2 and TRBJ2-2): EPEVTQTPSHQVTQMGQEVILRCVPISNHLYFYWYRQILGQKVEFLVSFYNNEISEKSEIFDDQFSVERPDGSNFTLKIRSTKLEDSAMYFCASSSLTGGTGELFFGEGSRLTVL.

The J gene is TRBJ2-7, the V gene TRBV15; D perhaps matches TRBD2 (5 bases). V lost 2 bases and J 6 bases, leaving 17 bases between the germline ends. Germline CDR1 reads LNHNV; CDR2 reads YYDKDF (reference sequence). The CDR3 sequence is 15 residues long. CDR3 protein: CATSRLTRTDGEQYF. CDR3 in DNA: TGTGCCACCAGCAGACTTACTAGGACCGACGGCGAGCAGTACTTC.

The chain has TRBV30 and TRBJ1-1; D is undetermined. Germline-derived CDR1 and CDR2 are GTSNPN and SVGIG (reference sequence). V was shortened by 0 bases and J by 6 bases, with 11 bases between the two germline ends. The CDR3 is made up of 13 amino acids. CDR3 sequence: CAWSVHQASEAFF. The CDR3 nucleotides read TGTGCCTGGAGTGTACATCAGGCTTCTGAAGCTTTCTTT.

The CDR3 bases are TGTGCCAGCAGGGGGAGGGGGGCGGAAGGGGCCAACGTCCTGACTTTC. Encoded protein: CASRGRGAEGANVLTF. This sequence joins TRBV5-4 and TRBJ2-6, with a weak D call TRBD2 (7 bases). The CDR3 covers 16 residues. The germline V and J ends were trimmed by 5 bases and 4 bases, with 16 bases remaining between them. Germline CDR1 reads SGHNT; CDR2 reads YYREEE (reference sequence).

The chain is built from TRBV5-1 and TRBJ2-7; TRBD1 agrees at 9 bases. Trimming at V came to 3 bases and at J to 5 bases, leaving 6 bases not matched to a gene. The CDR3 consists of 14 residues. Germline values: CDR1 SGHRS, CDR2 YFSETQ. The CDR3 loop reads CASSSGTGFHEQYF. The CDR3 region has the DNA TGCGCCAGCAGCTCCGGGACAGGGTTCCACGAGCAGTACTTC.

This clone was counted a single time. The chain joins TRBV28 to TRBJ2-5, with TRBD1 matching over 10 bases. TRBJ2-7 explains the end of the DNA better; the J call may be wrong. Germline CDR1 MDHEN, CDR2 SYDVKM. This CDR3 comprises 13 residues. The CDR3 coding sequence is TGTGCCAGCAGCGGACAGGGGGCCTACGAGCAGTACTTC. It translates to CASSGQGAYEQYF.

The chain couples TRBV5-4 to TRBJ2-1, with unresolved D. CDR1 SGHNT and CDR2 YYREEE come from the germline V gene (reference sequence). This CDR3 comprises 13 residues. Trimming removed 2 bases at V and 9 bases at J, with 12 bases between. The CDR3 is CASSFDTKSEQFF. DNA for the CDR3: TGTGCCAGCAGCTTTGATACTAAGAGTGAGCAGTTCTTC.

The chain carries TRBV6-5 and TRBJ2-7, with 8 bases identical to TRBD2. Looked up from germline, CDR1 is MNHEY and CDR2 is SVGAGI. V dropped 8 bases and J dropped 2; count of bases not matched to a gene: 5. The CDR3 has 13 residues. DNA of the CDR3: TGTGCCAGCGGAGCGGGAGTCACCTACGAGCAGTACTTC. Translating gives CASGAGVTYEQYF.

The chain uses TRBV5-1 and TRBJ2-5; 7 bases align to TRBD2. Germline assignment: CDR1 SGHRS and CDR2 YFSETQ. V lost 1 base to trimming and J lost 5 bases; unmatched junction nucleotides: 8. The CDR3 covers 15 residues. DNA of the CDR3: TGCGCCAGCAGCTTGACCGGCGGGAGAATTGAGACCCAGTACTTC. Its protein is CASSLTGGRIETQYF. Looking up the rest from reference TRBV5-1 and TRBJ2-5 gives the full variable domain: KAGVTQTPRYLIKTRGQQVTLSCSPISGHRSVSWYQQTPGQGLQFLFEYFSETQRNKGNFPGRFSGRQFSNSRSEMNVSTLELGDSALYLCASSLTGGRIETQYFGPGTRLLVL.

This chain joins TRBV25-1 and TRBJ2-3, with 9 bases aligning to TRBD1. V lost 1 base, J lost 4 bases, and 3 bases stayed unmatched. This CDR3 spans 15 amino acids. Germline values: CDR1 MGHDK, CDR2 SYGVNS. The DNA for the CDR3 is TGTGCCAGCAGTGAATCCCGGACAGGGGCAGATACGCAGTATTTT. It encodes CASSESRTGADTQYF. Using reference TRBV25-1 and TRBJ2-3 for the parts outside the CDR3, the full variable domain is EADIYQTPRYLVIGTGKKITLECSQTMGHDKMYWYQQDPGMELHLIHYSYGVNSTEKGDLSSESTVSRIRTEHFPLTLESARPSHTSQYLCASSESRTGADTQYFGPGTRLTVL.

This clone was recorded many times. The rearrangement uses TRBV4-2 and TRBJ2-7; unclear D gene. Germline CDR1 is LGHNA and CDR2 is YNFKEQ. V lost 4 bases and J 3 bases, leaving 10 bases between the germline ends. The CDR3 runs 13 residues. CDR3 amino acids: CASSLNGYYEQYF. DNA of the CDR3: TGTGCCAGCAGCCTTAACGGGTACTACGAGCAGTACTTC.

For this clone: Other DNA sequences in the sample encode the same CDR3. The rearrangement uses TRBV5-1 and TRBJ1-5; D is undetermined. Between the trimmed V and J ends, which lost 0 bases and 3 bases, there was a span of 4 bases. CDR1 is SGHRS, CDR2 YFSETQ, per germline. The CDR3 length is 13 residues. The CDR3 nucleotides are TGCGCCAGCAGCTTGGGGCCCAATCAGCCCCAGCATTTT. This sequence encodes CASSLGPNQPQHF.

The gene calls are TRBV6-6 and TRBJ1-6, with 11 bases lining up with TRBD1. CDR3 size: 16 residues. From germline, CDR1 is MNHNY and CDR2 SVGAGI (reference sequence). V was clipped by 7 bases and J by 7 bases; unmatched bases: 9. The CDR3 loop is CASIRTGGPKNSPLHF. CDR3 bases: TGTGCCAGCATTAGGACAGGGGGCCCAAAAAATTCACCCCTCCACTTT.

The chain uses TRBV4-1 and TRBJ1-5; a weak D match, TRBD1 (5 bases). V was pared by 0 bases and J by 6 bases, with 15 bases between. CDR1 MGHRA and CDR2 YSYEKL come from the germline V gene. The CDR3 runs 16 residues. The CDR3 nucleotides are TGCGCCAGCAGCCAAGAGGCACCCCAGGGTATTCAGCCCCAGCATTTT. Translated, it gives CASSQEAPQGIQPQHF.

The genes are TRBV10-2 and TRBJ1-1; D is unclear. V was cut by 3 bases and J by 1 base, with 12 bases left in between. This CDR3 has 15 amino acids. Germline CDR1 and CDR2: WSHSY and SAAADI. CDR3 sequence reads: CASSDGRRGNTEAFF. CDR3 sequence (DNA): TGCGCCAGCAGTGACGGAAGGCGAGGGAACACTGAAGCTTTCTTT.

The J gene is TRBJ2-3, the V gene TRBV10-3, with TRBD2 as a possible D gene (5 bases). Between the trimmed V and J ends, which lost 6 bases and 6 bases, there was a span of 13 bases. The CDR3 sequence is 13 residues long. Germline CDR1 reads ENHRY; CDR2 reads SYGVKD. DNA of the CDR3: TGTGCCATCAGGGCGGAGGTCAGGGATACGCAGTATTTT. Translating gives CAIRAEVRDTQYF.

The chain employs TRBV19 and TRBJ1-1; tentative D call: TRBD1 (5 bases). The CDR3 length is 15 residues. Per the germline V gene, CDR1 is LNHDA and CDR2 is SQIVND (reference sequence). V lost 3 bases, J lost 5 bases, and 16 bases lay in between. The CDR3 coding sequence is TGTGCCAGTAGTATTCCCGGAGGGGCAGGAACTGAAGCTTTCTTT. The encoded protein is CASSIPGGAGTEAFF.

This sequence joins TRBV6-5 and TRBJ2-7, with TRBD1 as a possible D gene (6 bases). Trimming took 8 bases from V and 6 from J, leaving 17 bases between them. The CDR3 runs to 13 residues. The germline V gene has CDR1 MNHEY and CDR2 SVGAGI. The CDR3 reads CASQKGDVGEQYF. As DNA, the CDR3 is TGTGCCAGCCAAAAGGGGGATGTCGGCGAGCAGTACTTC.

The V and J genes are TRBV5-6 and TRBJ1-1; D gene unclear. This CDR3 is built from 14 residues. V lost 4 bases, J lost 0 bases, and 10 bases lay in between. Germline V lookup: CDR1 SGHDT, CDR2 YYEEEE. Here the CDR3 reads CASSNGYLNTEAFF. CDR3 DNA sequence: TGTGCCAGCAGCAACGGGTATTTGAACACTGAAGCTTTCTTT.

This chain uses TRBV10-3 with TRBJ2-1, with D hard to call. This CDR3 region has 12 residues. V was pared by 2 bases and J by 4 bases, with 3 bases between. Germline CDR1 and CDR2: ENHRY and SYGVKD. The CDR3 is CAISEEYNEQFF. The CDR3 region has the DNA TGTGCCATCAGTGAGGAGTACAATGAGCAGTTCTTC.

This clone was observed once. The rearrangement uses TRBV6-1 and TRBJ2-7; D is perhaps TRBD1 (6 bases). The germline V and J ends were trimmed by 0 bases and 5 bases, with 20 bases remaining between them. Germline lookup yields CDR1 MNHNS and CDR2 SASEGT. CDR3 length equals 17 residues. Here the CDR3 reads CASSEAGTTYYGDEQYF. DNA for the CDR3: TGTGCCAGCAGTGAAGCCGGGACAACCTATTATGGGGACGAGCAGTACTTC.

The gene calls are TRBV27 and TRBJ2-7, with TRBD2 matching over 10 bases. The CDR3 contains 12 residues. V lost 11 bases to trimming and J lost 8 bases; unmatched junction nucleotides: 9. CDR1 and CDR2 (germline): MNHEY, SMNVEV (reference sequence). The CDR3 protein is CAGPSGRTKQYF. The DNA of the CDR3 is TGTGCCGGCCCTAGCGGGAGAACAAAGCAGTACTTC.

The chain is built from TRBV19 and TRBJ1-1, with TRBD1 identical over 10 bases. Germline V gene lookup returns CDR1 LNHDA and CDR2 SQIVND (reference sequence). After removal of 7 bases from V and 6 bases from J, the junction contained 8 bases not matched to a gene. CDR3 size: 14 residues. CDR3 protein: CASKGQGIFAEAFF. Here the CDR3 DNA reads TGTGCCAGTAAGGGACAGGGGATTTTCGCTGAAGCTTTCTTT.

In this sample, this clone turned up a few times. The rearrangement joins TRBV19 to TRBJ1-3; no reliable D call. The CDR3 runs to 14 residues. Trimming shortened V by 7 bases and J by 2 bases, and 12 bases separated the two germline ends. Germline V gene lookup returns CDR1 LNHDA and CDR2 SQIVND (reference sequence). The CDR3 sequence is CASIPRRAGNTIYF. The CDR3 bases are TGTGCCAGTATCCCGCGACGGGCTGGAAACACCATATATTTT. The complete variable domain, with remaining parts taken from reference TRBV19 and TRBJ1-3, reads DGGITQSPKYLFRKEGQNVTLSCEQNLNHDAMYWYRQDPGQGLRLIYYSQIVNDFQKGDIAEGYSVSREKKESFPLTVTSAQKNPTAFYLCASIPRRAGNTIYFGEGSWLTVV.

The J gene is TRBJ2-5, the V gene TRBV25-1; D might be TRBD1 (6 bases). With the DNA end fitting TRBJ2-7 better, the J assignment may be wrong. CDR1 and CDR2 from the germline V gene are MGHDK and SYGVNS. The CDR3 is made up of 14 amino acids. The CDR3 protein is CASSAYRAPYEQYF. The CDR3 DNA sequence: TGTGCCAGCAGTGCCTACAGGGCACCCTACGAGCAGTACTTC.

The chain couples TRBV7-9 to TRBJ2-1; 8 bases align to TRBD2. V shed 2 bases and J 7 bases; nucleotides not matched to a gene: 4. Germline V CDR1 and CDR2: SEHNR, FQNEAQ (reference sequence). This CDR3 comprises 14 residues. This CDR3 reads CASSLRSGGNEQFF. The CDR3 DNA is TGTGCCAGCAGCTTACGGTCGGGGGGGAATGAGCAGTTCTTC.